This T cell receptor (beta chain) was documented in a study of sequential checkpoint blockade in melanoma. Study-level background: Each arm's sequence ended with maintenance nivolumab. Twenty-two patients had matched tumor biopsies before treatment and at week 13 after nivolumab or ipilimumab alone.

There are a few counts of this clone. As yet, its antigen is unknown. Profiled with immunoSEQ multiplex PCR; TCRdb holds only in-frame clones, not every one. The table lists a few thousand clones, over 15% of them singletons, with less than 25% in the top ten. Broader study findings: Mutational load did not correlate with tumor T-cell fraction or clonality.

Treatment here: randomized to nivolumab then ipilimumab (arm A) or the reverse (arm B). The germline V and J ends were trimmed by 1 base and 0 bases, with 7 bases remaining between them. The germline V gene has CDR1 MNHNS and CDR2 SASEGT. The CDR3 runs 15 residues. The chain carries TRBV6-1 and TRBJ1-5; no reliable D call. The source was tumor tissue (inferred from file names), collected from a patient given nivolumab and ipilimumab in sequence. The TCR comes from a human donor with melanoma. The CDR3 reads CASSEGRNSNQPQHF. CDR3 coding DNA: TGTGCCAGCAGTGAAGGCAGGAATAGCAATCAGCCCCAGCATTTT.